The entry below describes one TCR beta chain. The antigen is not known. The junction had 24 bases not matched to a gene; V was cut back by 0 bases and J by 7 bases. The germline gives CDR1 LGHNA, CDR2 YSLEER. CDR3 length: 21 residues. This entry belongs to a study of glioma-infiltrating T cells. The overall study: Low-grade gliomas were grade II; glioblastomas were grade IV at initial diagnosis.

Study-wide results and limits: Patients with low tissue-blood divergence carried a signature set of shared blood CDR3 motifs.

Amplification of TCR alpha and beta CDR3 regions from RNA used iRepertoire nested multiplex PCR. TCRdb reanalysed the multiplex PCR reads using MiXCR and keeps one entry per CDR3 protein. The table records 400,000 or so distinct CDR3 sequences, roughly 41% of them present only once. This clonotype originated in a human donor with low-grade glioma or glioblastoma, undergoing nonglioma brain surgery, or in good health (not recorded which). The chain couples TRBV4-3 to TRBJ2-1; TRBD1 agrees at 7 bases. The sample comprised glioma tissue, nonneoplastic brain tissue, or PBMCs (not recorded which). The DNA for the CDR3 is TGCGCCAGCAGCCAAGACACAGAAGACCCAGGACAGGCCCCGTATATGAATGAGCAGTTCTTC. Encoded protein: CASSQDTEDPGQAPYMNEQFF.